The T cell receptor (beta chain) under discussion was sequenced for a study of regulatory T cells in long-lasting Graves disease (dated by TCRdb to 2020 to 2023). For the study in its entirety: To count as having persistent Graves' disease, a patient had to have received antithyroid drug treatment for over 5 years with TSH receptor autoantibodies remaining persistently positive. Peripheral blood TCR sequencing and RNA sequencing compared persistent Graves' disease patients with newly diagnosed Graves' disease patients. In the clinical cohort, patients with persistent Graves' disease had used antithyroid drugs for an average of about 10.3 years. The study was registered as a clinical trial and conducted in China. A total of roughly 35 samples were covered by TCR sequencing, comprising around 13 persistent and about 20 newly diagnosed Graves' disease patients.

Study-wide conclusions, independent of this receptor: Peripheral blood alone was examined, since thyroid tissue, which constituted the primary lesion, could not be accessed. Persistent Graves' disease patients showed lower TCR Shannon entropy and fewer highly expanded clones than newly diagnosed patients, suggesting clonal expansion. Sequencing and analysis were restricted to the TCR beta chain. TRBV28, TRBJ1-2 and TRBJ2-5 were preferentially used in persistent disease, while TRBV20-1 and TRBJ2-1 were favored in newly diagnosed disease. The small sample size was acknowledged by the authors as a limitation that may reduce accuracy. Patients with persistent disease shared more public clonotypes (about 3,000) than newly diagnosed patients did (approximately 970).

Concerning this clonotype: Its antigen specificity is not known. Base qualities are missing; no much larger clone stands one base away.

Library preparation used multiplex PCR. Sequencing took place on an Illumina HiSeq 4000. iRepertoire HTBI primers and Arm-PCR amplification of CDR3 regions were used to construct TCR beta libraries. PCR products were gel purified before sequencing. For the original study's pipeline: Gene usage analysis of CDR3 amino acid clonotypes used the 62 TRBV and some 15 TRBJ segments found across samples. COPE and FqMerger were used to merge filtered high-quality paired reads into contigs. BLAST was used to align contigs to the IMGT TRBV, TRBD and TRBJ reference genes, and CDR3 was defined following IMGT. Highly expanded clones were defined as clonotypes with a frequency above 0.1%. Shannon entropy served as the measure of repertoire diversity, while the Gini coefficient captured V-J evenness. Public clonotypes were defined as clonotypes shared by more than one individual. The raw public data were reprocessed by TCRdb itself: fastp quality trimming at Q25, MiXCR clonotype calling, in-frame beta chains only. Rows matching on CDR3 protein sequence are summarized as one entry with the most common DNA and genes. Here the V and J calls rest on TCRdb's processing, not on the authors' analysis. This sample comprises 350,000 to 450,000 distinct CDR3 sequences, 20% to 25% of them detected only once. Of the sample, around a quarter falls within the top ten clones.

In light of the paper, this sample's time point label describes: persistent/refractory GD, antithyroid drugs over 5 years with positive TRAb. For both TCR sequencing and RNA sequencing, RNA was extracted from PBMCs in TRIzol. Graves' disease was diagnosed according to American Thyroid Association guidelines. Recruitment of patients was carried out at an endocrinology department in Xi'an, China. Each patient gave 7.5 to 10 milliliters of peripheral blood, collected in an EDTA anticoagulant tube. Ficoll Paque Plus density gradient separation was used to isolate PBMCs, and no further T cell sorting was performed. An Agilent 2100 Bioanalyzer and agarose gel were used to check RNA quality, and a NanoDrop 2000 was used to measure RNA concentration. Measured from the cysteine to the phenylalanine, the CDR3 is 16 residues long. Only CDR3 DNA is held: 48 bases, read in frame from base 1. Trimming costs V 0 bases and J 2 bases, and their ends lie 14 bases apart. CDR1 and CDR2, looked up from the germline V gene, are MNHEY and SVGAGI.

The sequence came from a woman aged 40 to 50 with Graves disease. Donor details come from another sample of the same person, matched by shared clones. The sequence links TRBV6-5 to TRBJ2-7; the D assignment is uncertain and may be TRBD1 or TRBD2, with 5 bases supporting each. This specimen was peripheral blood mononuclear cells (PBMCs), taken when the disease was refractory, from a patient treated with antithyroid drugs. The CDR3 region reads CASSYSRGGSPYEQYF. Read as DNA, the sequence is TGTGCCAGCAGTTACTCTCGGGGCGGGTCGCCCTACGAGCAGTACTTC.